These 30 T cell receptor beta chains were all obtained from the same sample, sequenced in a study of T cells in Graves' hyperthyroidism and ophthalmopathy. Template material for amplifying TCR beta CDR3 regions consisted of RNA transcripts. The study used the HTBI primer set for a first-round RT-PCR of the TCR CDR3. TCRdb used MiXCR to reprocess the multiplex PCR reads, holding one entry per CDR3 protein. The repertoire has around 480,000 distinct CDR3 sequences, under 15% of them found once; the top ten carry 17%. The sequencing sample was made of blood. The receptor source for this set is a woman aged 18-29 years with Graves' hyperthyroidism.

This clonotype was recorded many times. The chain combines TRBV12-3 or TRBV12-4 with TRBJ2-7, with D tentatively TRBD1 (5 bases). The CDR3 runs to 14 residues. V dropped 4 bases and J dropped 0 bases, with 10 bases sitting between them. The chain's CDR3 is CASSSTEVSYEQYF. The CDR3 DNA reads as TGTGCCAGCAGTTCGACAGAAGTCTCCTACGAGCAGTACTTC.

This clonotype was counted ten times or more. The chain links TRBV30 to TRBJ1-4; a weak D match, TRBD1 (5 bases). In germline, CDR1 is GTSNPN, CDR2 SVGIG (reference sequence). The germline V and J ends were trimmed by 5 bases and 8 bases, with 18 bases remaining between them. CDR3 length: 14 residues. DNA of the CDR3: TGTGCCTGGCAGATCCGGGACGGAGAGGAAAAACTGTTTTTT. As protein: CAWQIRDGEEKLFF.

This clonotype was seen a handful of times. The CDR3 DNA reads as TGTGCCAGCAGCTTGGGACAGGGAAGACTGGGGAATGAAAAACTGTTTTTT. This encodes CASSLGQGRLGNEKLFF. This rearrangement joins TRBV5-6 to TRBJ1-4; 7 bases are shared with TRBD1. This CDR3 region has 17 residues. The germline V gene has CDR1 SGHDT and CDR2 YYEEEE. J lost 5 bases, V lost 0 bases, and 10 bases had no gene match.

This clonotype was counted ten times or more. The gene calls are TRBV12-3 or TRBV12-4 and TRBJ1-2, with D maybe TRBD1 (6 bases). V was shortened by 8 bases and J by 8 bases, with 18 bases between the two germline ends. The CDR3 is 13 residues long. The CDR3 here is CASRLGGGAGYTF. The CDR3 DNA reads TGTGCCAGCCGCCTTGGGGGGGGCGCCGGCTACACCTTC.

This clonotype was counted a few times. A much bigger clone sits one base away, suggesting this may be a read error. The rearrangement uses TRBV3-1 and TRBJ2-1; no reliable D call. Germline assignment: CDR1 LGHDT and CDR2 YNNKEL (reference sequence). V lost 6 bases and J 5 bases, leaving 8 bases between the germline ends. This CDR3 is built from 12 residues. The CDR3 sequence is CASRTEDNEQFF. The CDR3 region has the DNA TGTGCCAGCAGGACGGAAGACAATGAGCAGTTCTTC.

The table lists this clonotype with many counts. V is TRBV11-2 and J is TRBJ2-7, with D uncertain. The germline V gene encodes CDR1 SGHAT and CDR2 FQNNGV. This CDR3 has 16 amino acids. Deletions cut 11 bases from V and 2 bases from J, with 25 bases between. CDR3 coding DNA: TGTGCCTGGCGAGTGGGCGAGCGCGAGAAACCCTACGAGCAGTACGTC. The encoded protein is CAWRVGEREKPYEQYV.

This clonotype was observed a few times. V usage is TRBV9 and J usage is TRBJ1-4; the D is unclear. Germline loops: CDR1 SGDLS, CDR2 YYNGEE. The CDR3 spans 14 residues. The V gene lost 0 bases and the J gene lost 7 bases, with 10 bases spanning the gap. For the CDR3, the DNA is TGTGCCAGCAGCGTAGGGGATACGGGTGAAAAACTGTTTTTT. Translation gives CASSVGDTGEKLFF.

The table lists this clonotype with many counts. The rearrangement links TRBV9 to TRBJ2-3, with TRBD1 matching 9 bases. Losses at the gene ends were 3 bases for V and 5 bases for J; bases not matched to a gene: 1. The CDR3 loop spans 13 amino acids. CDR1 and CDR2 (germline): SGDLS, YYNGEE. The DNA of the CDR3 is TGTGCCAGCAGCGGACAGGGGGAAGATACGCAGTATTTT. Translation gives CASSGQGEDTQYF.

The gene calls are TRBV5-6 and TRBJ2-1; D remains unclear. The germline CDR1 and CDR2 sequences are SGHDT and YYEEEE. This CDR3 has 13 residues. Trimming took 0 bases from V and 10 from J, leaving 11 bases between them. CDR3 nucleotides: TGTGCCAGCAGCTTGGGCAGTACCCCGGAGCAGTTCTTC. It is translated as CASSLGSTPEQFF.

In its sample, this clonotype was seen many times. The chain is built from TRBV5-1 and TRBJ1-2; D may be TRBD1 (5 bases). From germline, CDR1 is SGHRS and CDR2 YFSETQ. CDR3 size: 13 residues. The V end was cut by 0 bases, the J end by 8 bases, with 11 bases between. Here the CDR3 DNA reads TGCGCCAGCAGCTTGGGACAGATAAACGGCTACACCTTC. Its protein is CASSLGQINGYTF.

The table lists this clonotype with a few counts. The chain uses TRBV10-3 and TRBJ2-2; D unresolved. CDR1 and CDR2 (germline): ENHRY, SYGVKD. V was cut by 11 bases and J by 0 bases, with 16 bases left in between. The CDR3 runs 15 residues. CDR3 amino acids: CAVTRSLANTGELFF. The CDR3 nucleotides are TGTGCCGTGACCAGAAGCCTAGCGAACACCGGGGAGCTGTTTTTT.

This clonotype was detected ten times or more. The chain couples TRBV6-1 to TRBJ2-2, with D possibly matching TRBD1 (6 bases). The CDR3 contains 15 residues. Germline lookup yields CDR1 MNHNS and CDR2 SASEGT. V gave up 2 bases and J gave up 3 bases, with 10 bases separating them. The CDR3 loop reads CASSESPGDTGELFF. The CDR3 DNA is TGTGCCAGCAGTGAAAGCCCAGGGGACACCGGGGAGCTGTTTTTT.

This clonotype was observed many times. The genes are TRBV30 and TRBJ1-5, with a tentative D call TRBD1 (5 bases). The CDR3 has 13 amino acids. CDR1 and CDR2 (germline): GTSNPN, SVGIG (reference sequence). Deletions cut 1 base from V and 6 bases from J, with 10 bases between. The CDR3 DNA reads as TGTGCCTGGAGTGCGGGGGGGGGTCAGCCCCAGCATTTT. This translates into CAWSAGGGQPQHF. Full variable domain (missing parts from reference TRBV30 and TRBJ1-5): SQTIHQWPATLVQPVGSPLSLECTVEGTSNPNLYWYRQAAGRGLQLLFYSVGIGQISSEVPQNLSASRPQDRQFILSSKKLLLSDSGFYLCAWSAGGGQPQHFGDGTRLSIL.

This clonotype was detected many times. This chain joins TRBV5-1 and TRBJ2-1, with D possibly being TRBD2 (5 bases). In germline, CDR1 is SGHRS, CDR2 YFSETQ. This CDR3 is 13 amino acids long. The V end was cut by 0 bases, the J end by 6 bases, with 7 bases between. CDR3 DNA: TGCGCCAGCAGCTTGGGAGGGTTCAATGAGCAGTTCTTC. Translation: CASSLGGFNEQFF.

J is TRBJ2-2 and V is TRBV12-3 or TRBV12-4, with 15 bases identical to TRBD2. V lost 3 bases, J lost 3 bases, and 8 bases stayed unmatched. The CDR3 has 19 amino acids. The CDR3 region has the DNA TGTGCCAGCAGTTTTAGGCCGGGACTAGCGGGAGGTGACACCGGGGAGCTGTTTTTT. It encodes CASSFRPGLAGGDTGELFF.

This clonotype was detected many times. The chain couples TRBV5-6 to TRBJ2-7, with D possibly TRBD2 on 6 matching bases. The germline V gene has CDR1 SGHDT and CDR2 YYEEEE. The V and J ends lost 6 bases and 3 bases respectively, with 22 bases between them. The CDR3 length is 16 residues. The CDR3 DNA is TGTGCCAGCATCCCCCGGCGGGAAGCAGCGAACTACGAGCAGTACTTC. Protein product: CASIPRREAANYEQYF.

This clonotype came up a few times. The chain has TRBV5-1 and TRBJ2-7; 10 bases agree with TRBD2. The CDR3 totals 15 residues. The V segment lost 6 bases and the J segment 4 bases; nucleotides outside the gene matches: 10. Germline assignment: CDR1 SGHRS and CDR2 YFSETQ. CDR3 amino acids: CASTSAASGSYEQYF. Here the CDR3 DNA reads TGCGCCAGCACAAGCGCGGCTAGCGGGAGTTACGAGCAGTACTTC.

In its sample, this clonotype was seen many times. The V gene is TRBV27, the J gene TRBJ2-1, with 8 bases that match TRBD2. The CDR3 contains 14 residues. J gave up 6 bases and V 6 bases, and 7 bases lay outside the gene matches. Looked up from germline, CDR1 is MNHEY and CDR2 is SMNVEV (reference sequence). CDR3 amino acids: CASSWGLEGNEQFF. The CDR3, as DNA: TGTGCCAGCAGCTGGGGACTAGAAGGCAATGAGCAGTTCTTC.

This chain connects TRBV4-1 to TRBJ2-5, with 9 bases aligning to TRBD2. The junction had 7 bases not matched to a gene; V was cut back by 1 base and J by 4 bases. Germline loops: CDR1 MGHRA, CDR2 YSYEKL. CDR3 length: 16 residues. The CDR3 reads CASSQVRSGRRETQYF. The DNA for the CDR3 is TGCGCCAGCAGCCAAGTGAGAAGCGGGAGGAGAGAGACCCAGTACTTC.

This clonotype has ten or more counts. This rearrangement joins TRBV2 to TRBJ1-1; D remains ambiguous. V lost 4 bases and J lost 5, with 11 bases in between. From germline, CDR1 is SNHLY and CDR2 FYNNEI. The CDR3 consists of 13 residues. The CDR3 sequence: CASSGDPGTEAFF. The CDR3, as DNA: TGTGCCAGCAGTGGGGATCCGGGGACTGAAGCTTTCTTT. The full variable domain, in which reference TRBV2 and TRBJ1-1 provide the parts outside the CDR3, is EPEVTQTPSHQVTQMGQEVILRCVPISNHLYFYWYRQILGQKVEFLVSFYNNEISEKSEIFDDQFSVERPDGSNFTLKIRSTKLEDSAMYFCASSGDPGTEAFFGQGTRLTVV.

This clonotype was recorded at least ten times. This chain links TRBV11-3 with TRBJ2-2, with D unclear. The CDR3 contains 15 residues. Trimming stripped 1 base from V and 6 bases from J, with 12 bases between. CDR1 is SGHNT, CDR2 YENEEA, per germline. DNA for the CDR3: TGTGCCAGCAGCTTAGTTTCCGGTGCACCCGGGGAGCTGTTTTTT. Translated: CASSLVSGAPGELFF.

The rearrangement links TRBV12-3 or TRBV12-4 to TRBJ2-1, with 12 bases matching TRBD2. CDR3 length: 14 residues. V dropped 8 bases and J dropped 9; count of bases not matched to a gene: 8. The CDR3 DNA sequence: TGTGCCAGCGGGTTGACTAGCGGGAGAGCTGAGCAGTTCTTC. This codes for CASGLTSGRAEQFF.

This chain connects TRBV4-1 to TRBJ2-4; D may be TRBD1 (6 bases). Germline V gene lookup returns CDR1 MGHRA and CDR2 YSYEKL. The CDR3 is 15 residues long. V was cut by 0 bases and J by 8 bases, with 14 bases left in between. CDR3 bases: TGCGCCAGCAGCCAAGAAGACAGGCCCGCGGACATTCAGTACTTC. It is translated as CASSQEDRPADIQYF.

This clonotype was seen at least ten times. In DNA form, the CDR3 reads TGCGCCAGCAGCCAACAGACTAGCGGGAGCCCCTACAATGAGCAGTTCTTC. Encoded protein: CASSQQTSGSPYNEQFF. V usage is TRBV5-1 and J usage is TRBJ2-1; 12 bases map to TRBD2. The CDR3 runs 17 residues. CDR1 and CDR2 from the germline V gene are SGHRS and YFSETQ. The trim removed 4 bases at V and 2 bases at J, leaving 7 bases unmatched.

The genes are TRBV25-1 and TRBJ2-7; TRBD2 aligns across 7 bases. Germline CDR1 MGHDK, CDR2 SYGVNS. The CDR3 extends over 15 amino acids. J gave up 5 bases and V 4 bases, and 11 bases lay outside the gene matches. CDR3 sequence reads: CASSASGGRGHEQYF. CDR3 nucleotide sequence: TGTGCCAGCAGTGCTTCGGGGGGTCGGGGCCACGAGCAGTACTTC.

In its sample, this clonotype was seen a few times. The chain recombines TRBV30 with TRBJ1-1; D gene uncertain. This CDR3 comprises 13 residues. The germline V gene encodes CDR1 GTSNPN and CDR2 SVGIG (reference sequence). Trimming left V 3 bases short and J 1 base short, with 9 bases between. The DNA of the CDR3 is TGTGCCTGGAGGTGGGCAGGGAACACTGAAGCTTTCTTT. Its translation is CAWRWAGNTEAFF.

The rearrangement joins TRBV20-1 to TRBJ1-1; D is unclear. Germline V CDR1 and CDR2: DFQATT, SNEGSKA (reference sequence). There are 14 residues in the CDR3. V was clipped by 2 bases and J by 1 base, with 11 bases between them. CDR3 loop: CSARLGVRNTEAFF. The CDR3, as DNA: TGCAGTGCTAGACTAGGAGTAAGGAACACTGAAGCTTTCTTT.

The chain is built from TRBV5-1 and TRBJ2-5; D is unclear. The CDR3 contains 13 residues. Between the trimmed V and J ends, which lost 2 bases and 4 bases, there was a span of 9 bases. The germline V gene encodes CDR1 SGHRS and CDR2 YFSETQ. DNA of the CDR3: TGCGCCAGCAGCTTCTTGGTGTCAGAGACCCAGTACTTC. It translates to CASSFLVSETQYF.

This clonotype was picked up many times. The V and J genes are TRBV30 and TRBJ1-5; D call uncertain. This CDR3 is built from 17 residues. With 0 bases removed from V and 0 bases from J, the gap between germline ends came to 15 bases. Per germline, CDR1 GTSNPN and CDR2 SVGIG (reference sequence). CDR3 sequence: CAWSVREVGFSNQPQHF. As DNA, the CDR3 is TGTGCCTGGAGTGTACGAGAGGTGGGTTTTAGCAATCAGCCCCAGCATTTT.

This chain links TRBV5-4 with TRBJ1-3; D is possibly TRBD1 (5 bases). V was shortened by 3 bases and J by 0 bases, with 7 bases between the two germline ends. Germline V gene data show CDR1 as SGHNT and CDR2 as YYREEE (reference sequence). The CDR3 spans 14 residues. The CDR3 reads CASSWGGSGNTIYF. CDR3 coding DNA: TGTGCCAGCAGCTGGGGGGGCTCTGGAAACACCATATATTTT.